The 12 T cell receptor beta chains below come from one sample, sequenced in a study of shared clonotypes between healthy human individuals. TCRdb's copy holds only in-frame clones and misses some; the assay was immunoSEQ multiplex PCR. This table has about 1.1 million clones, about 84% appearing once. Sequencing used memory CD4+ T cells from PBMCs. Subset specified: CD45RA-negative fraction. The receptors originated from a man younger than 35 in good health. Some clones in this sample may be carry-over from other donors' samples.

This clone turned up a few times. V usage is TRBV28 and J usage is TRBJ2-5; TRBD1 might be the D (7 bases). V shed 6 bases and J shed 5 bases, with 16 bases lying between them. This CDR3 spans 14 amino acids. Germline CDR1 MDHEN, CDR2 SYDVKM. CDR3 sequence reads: CASRPGGGGETQYF. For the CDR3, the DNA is TGTGCCAGCAGGCCAGGGGGTGGGGGGGAGACCCAGTACTTC.

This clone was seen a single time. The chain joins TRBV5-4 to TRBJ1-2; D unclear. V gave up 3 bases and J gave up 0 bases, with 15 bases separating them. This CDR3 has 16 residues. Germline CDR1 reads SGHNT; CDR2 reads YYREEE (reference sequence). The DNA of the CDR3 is TGTGCCAGCAGCTCCTGGTCGGTGGGCGCTAACTATGGCTACACCTTC. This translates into CASSSWSVGANYGYTF.

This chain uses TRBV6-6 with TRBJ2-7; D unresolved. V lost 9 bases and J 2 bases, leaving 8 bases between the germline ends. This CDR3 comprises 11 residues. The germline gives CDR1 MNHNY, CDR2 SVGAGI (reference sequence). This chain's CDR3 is CASVGAYEQYF. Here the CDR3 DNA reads TGTGCCAGTGTCGGCGCCTACGAGCAGTACTTC.

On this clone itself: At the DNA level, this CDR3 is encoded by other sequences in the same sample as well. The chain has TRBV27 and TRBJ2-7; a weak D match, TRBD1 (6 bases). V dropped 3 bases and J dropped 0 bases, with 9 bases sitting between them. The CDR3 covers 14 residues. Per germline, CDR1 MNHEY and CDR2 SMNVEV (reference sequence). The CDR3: CASSLGRGSYEQYF. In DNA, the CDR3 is TGTGCCAGCAGTTTGGGCAGGGGCTCCTACGAGCAGTACTTC.

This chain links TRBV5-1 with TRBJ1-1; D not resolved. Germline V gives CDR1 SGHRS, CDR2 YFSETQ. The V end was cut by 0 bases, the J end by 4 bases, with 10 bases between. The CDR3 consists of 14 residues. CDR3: CASSLERGGTEAFF. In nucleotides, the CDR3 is TGCGCCAGCAGCTTGGAACGGGGAGGCACTGAAGCTTTCTTT.

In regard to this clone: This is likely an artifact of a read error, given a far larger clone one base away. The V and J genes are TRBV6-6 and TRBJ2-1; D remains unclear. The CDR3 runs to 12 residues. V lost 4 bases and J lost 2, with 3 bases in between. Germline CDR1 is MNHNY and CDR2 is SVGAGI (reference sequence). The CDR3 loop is CASSLTYNEQFF. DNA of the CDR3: TGTGCCAGCAGTTTAACCTACAATGAGCAGTTCTTC.

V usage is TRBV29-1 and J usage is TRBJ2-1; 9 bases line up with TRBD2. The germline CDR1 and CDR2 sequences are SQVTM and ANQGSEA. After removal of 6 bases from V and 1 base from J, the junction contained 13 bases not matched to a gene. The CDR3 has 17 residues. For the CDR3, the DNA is TGCAGCGTGCGGGGGGGCGGGATAAAAGTTTCCTACAATGAGCAGTTCTTC. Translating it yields CSVRGGGIKVSYNEQFF.

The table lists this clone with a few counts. The CDR3 region has the DNA TGTGCCACCAGCAGAGGATTGGACAGGGGCACTGAAGCTTTCTTT. Residues: CATSRGLDRGTEAFF. This chain joins TRBV15 and TRBJ1-1; 9 positions agree with TRBD1. Germline loops: CDR1 LNHNV, CDR2 YYDKDF (reference sequence). Losses at the gene ends were 1 base for V and 4 bases for J; bases not matched to a gene: 4. CDR3 length: 15 residues.

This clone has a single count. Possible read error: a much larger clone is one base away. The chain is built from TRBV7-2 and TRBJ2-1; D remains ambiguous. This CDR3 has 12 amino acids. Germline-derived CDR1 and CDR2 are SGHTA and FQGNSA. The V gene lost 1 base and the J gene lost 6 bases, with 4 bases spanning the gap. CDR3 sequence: CASSLVSNEQFF. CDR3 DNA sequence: TGTGCCAGCAGCTTAGTAAGCAATGAGCAGTTCTTC.

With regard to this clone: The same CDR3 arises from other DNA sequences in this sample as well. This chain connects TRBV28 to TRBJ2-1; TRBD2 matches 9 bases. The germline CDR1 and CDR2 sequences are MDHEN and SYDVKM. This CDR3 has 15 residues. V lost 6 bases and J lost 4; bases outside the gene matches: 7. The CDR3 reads CASSLAGARYNEQFF. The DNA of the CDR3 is TGTGCCAGCAGCTTAGCGGGAGCACGGTACAATGAGCAGTTCTTC.

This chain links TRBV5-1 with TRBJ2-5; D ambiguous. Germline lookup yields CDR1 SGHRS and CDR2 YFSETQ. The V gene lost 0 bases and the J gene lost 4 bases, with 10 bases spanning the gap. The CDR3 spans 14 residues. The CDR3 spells CASSLEGVGETQYF. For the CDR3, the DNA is TGCGCCAGCAGCTTGGAGGGTGTTGGAGAGACCCAGTACTTC.

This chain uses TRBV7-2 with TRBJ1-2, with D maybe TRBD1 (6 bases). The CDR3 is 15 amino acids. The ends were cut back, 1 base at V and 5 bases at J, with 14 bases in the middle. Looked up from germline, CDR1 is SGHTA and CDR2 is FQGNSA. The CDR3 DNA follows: TGTGCCAGCAGCTTAGGGGACACCAGAAGGTATGGCTACACCTTC. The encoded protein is CASSLGDTRRYGYTF.